The clone carrying this T cell receptor (beta chain) was observed once. The record originates from a study of blood T cell repertoires in COVID-19. In germline, CDR1 is LGHNA, CDR2 YSLEER. After removal of 4 bases from V and 3 bases from J, the junction contained 4 bases not matched to a gene. This CDR3 is built from 14 residues. Assay used: immunoSEQ multiplex PCR; TCRdb lists only in-frame clones, some missing. The sample has 300,000 to 400,000 clones, roughly 91% seen once; the top ten hold 1%. The sequence came from a man aged 50 to 60 with active or convalescent COVID-19. The sequenced material came from peripheral blood. The rearrangement joins TRBV4-3 to TRBJ2-7; TRBD1 aligns across 9 bases. In DNA form, the CDR3 reads TGCGCCAGCAGCCGAGGGACAGGGTTCTACGAGCAGTACTTC. It yields the protein CASSRGTGFYEQYF.